This T cell receptor beta chain is from a study of cytomegalovirus exposure and HLA in healthy donors. V gave up 6 bases and J gave up 1 base, with 5 bases separating them. The CDR3 loop spans 12 amino acids. Germline assignment: CDR1 SGHTA and CDR2 FQGNSA. General study results and limits: Across donors, sequencing depth was assumed by presence/absence analyses to be roughly uniform. In a later analysis, a genetic analysis reported fewer productive-TCR N-insertions in an Asian-associated ancestry cluster than the cohort average.

The study ran its PCR with 60 Vbeta and 13 Jbeta primers. Produced via immunoSEQ multiplex PCR; TCRdb's table is partial and in-frame only. Among about 190,000 clones listed, about 76% were seen once. As to this clone: The antigen is unknown.

The clonotype originates from a woman aged 45 to 65 in good health and CMV-seronegative. V usage is TRBV7-2 and J usage is TRBJ2-3; D is unclear. Sequences were obtained from PBMCs. The chain's CDR3 is CASRLGTDTQYF. The CDR3, as DNA: TGTGCCAGCAGACTGGGCACAGATACGCAGTATTTT.